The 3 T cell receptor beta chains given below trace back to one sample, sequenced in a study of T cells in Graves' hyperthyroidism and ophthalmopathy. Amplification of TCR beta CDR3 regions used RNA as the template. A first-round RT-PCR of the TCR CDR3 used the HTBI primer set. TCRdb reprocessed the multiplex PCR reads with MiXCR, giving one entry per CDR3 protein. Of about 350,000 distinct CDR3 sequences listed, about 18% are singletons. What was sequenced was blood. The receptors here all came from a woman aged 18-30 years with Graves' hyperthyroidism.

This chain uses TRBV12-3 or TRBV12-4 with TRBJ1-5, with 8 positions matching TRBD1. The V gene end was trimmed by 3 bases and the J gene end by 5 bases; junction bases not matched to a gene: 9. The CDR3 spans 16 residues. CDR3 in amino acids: CASSFRQGLTDQPQHF. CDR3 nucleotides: TGTGCCAGCAGTTTCAGACAGGGGTTAACCGATCAGCCCCAGCATTTT.

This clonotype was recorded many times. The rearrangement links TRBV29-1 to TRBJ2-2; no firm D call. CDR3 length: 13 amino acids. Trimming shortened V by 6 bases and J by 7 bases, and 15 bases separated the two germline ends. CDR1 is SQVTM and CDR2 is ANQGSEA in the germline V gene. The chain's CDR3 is CSVGSFDDGELFF. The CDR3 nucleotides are TGCAGCGTAGGGTCCTTCGACGACGGGGAGCTGTTTTTT.

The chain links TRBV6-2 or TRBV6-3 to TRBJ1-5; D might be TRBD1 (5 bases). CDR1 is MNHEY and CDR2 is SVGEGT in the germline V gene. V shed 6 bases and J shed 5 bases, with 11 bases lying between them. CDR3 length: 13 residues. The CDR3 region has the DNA TGTGCCAGCAGATTAGACAGTCATCAGCCCCAGCATTTT. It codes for CASRLDSHQPQHF.